This T cell receptor (beta chain) was captured in a study of Ad26.COV2.S vaccination and SARS-CoV-2 variants. Germline V gene sequence: CDR1 ENHRY, CDR2 SYGVKD. The CDR3 is 15 residues long. Trimming removed 2 bases at V and 4 bases at J, with 13 bases between. Treatment: 19 received Ad26.COV2.S at low or high dose, single or two shots; a few received placebo; per-sample allocation not given. Each sample was drawn 63 days after the first injection (of vaccine or placebo). Profiled with immunoSEQ multiplex PCR; TCRdb holds only in-frame clones, not every one. The sample includes about 390,000 clones, 75% to 90% of them seen just once.

The source is a person between 18 and 65 years old who received the Ad26.COV2.S COVID-19 vaccine or a placebo. This chain connects TRBV10-3 to TRBJ2-3; D uncertain. The input for sequencing was peripheral blood, taken in a trial of Ad26.COV2.S vaccine versus placebo. For the CDR3, the DNA is TGTGCCATCAGTGAGAAGATTCGGCCAGCAGATACGCAGTATTTT. Translation: CAISEKIRPADTQYF.